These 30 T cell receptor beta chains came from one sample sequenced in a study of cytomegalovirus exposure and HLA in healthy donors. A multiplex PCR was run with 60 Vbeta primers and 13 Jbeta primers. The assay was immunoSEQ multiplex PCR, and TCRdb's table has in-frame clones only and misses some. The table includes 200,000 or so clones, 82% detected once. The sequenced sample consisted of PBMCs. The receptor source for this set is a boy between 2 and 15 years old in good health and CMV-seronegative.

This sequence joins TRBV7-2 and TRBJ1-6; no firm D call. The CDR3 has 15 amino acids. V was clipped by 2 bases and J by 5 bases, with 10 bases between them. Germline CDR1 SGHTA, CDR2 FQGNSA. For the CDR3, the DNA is TGTGCCAGCAGCTTAAATGGGCAGGATAATTCACCCCTCCACTTT. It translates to CASSLNGQDNSPLHF.

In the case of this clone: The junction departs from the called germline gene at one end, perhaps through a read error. CDR3 DNA sequence: TGTGCCAGCAAAGCCCACGGGACAGAATCCACCGGGGAGCTGCTTTTT. It encodes CASKAHGTESTGELLF. V usage is TRBV27 and J usage is TRBJ2-2, with 7 positions matching TRBD1. Germline V gene sequence: CDR1 MNHEY, CDR2 SMNVEV (reference sequence). The CDR3 covers 16 residues.

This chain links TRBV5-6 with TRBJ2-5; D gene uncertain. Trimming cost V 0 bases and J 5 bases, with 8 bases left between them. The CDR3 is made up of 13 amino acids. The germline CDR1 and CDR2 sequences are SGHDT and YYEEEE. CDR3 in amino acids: CASSLALIETQYF. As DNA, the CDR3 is TGTGCCAGCAGCTTGGCCTTAATCGAGACCCAGTACTTC.

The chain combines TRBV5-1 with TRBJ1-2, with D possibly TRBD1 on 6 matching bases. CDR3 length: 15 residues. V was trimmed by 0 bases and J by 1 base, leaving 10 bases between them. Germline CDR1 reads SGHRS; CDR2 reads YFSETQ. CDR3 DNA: TGCGCCAGCAGCTTGGTTGGGGGCCTTAACTATGGCTACACCTTC. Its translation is CASSLVGGLNYGYTF.

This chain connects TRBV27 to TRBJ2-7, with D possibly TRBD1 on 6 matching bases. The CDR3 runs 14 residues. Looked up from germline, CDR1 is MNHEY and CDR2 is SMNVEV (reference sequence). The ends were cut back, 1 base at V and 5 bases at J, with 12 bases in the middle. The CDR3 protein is CASSLWQGNDEQYF. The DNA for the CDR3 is TGTGCCAGCAGTTTATGGCAGGGGAACGACGAGCAGTACTTC.

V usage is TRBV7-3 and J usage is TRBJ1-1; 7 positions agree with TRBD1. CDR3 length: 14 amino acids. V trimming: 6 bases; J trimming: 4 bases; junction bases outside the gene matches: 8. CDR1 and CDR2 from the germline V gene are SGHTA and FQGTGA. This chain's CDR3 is CASSLRGWGTEAFF. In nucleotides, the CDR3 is TGTGCCAGCAGTCTCAGGGGGTGGGGCACTGAAGCTTTCTTT.

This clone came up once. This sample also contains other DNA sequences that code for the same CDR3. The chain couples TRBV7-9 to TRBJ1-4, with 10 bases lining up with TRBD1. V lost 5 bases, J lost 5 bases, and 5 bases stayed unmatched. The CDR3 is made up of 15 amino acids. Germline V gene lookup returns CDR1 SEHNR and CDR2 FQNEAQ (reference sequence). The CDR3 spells CASSKPGQGNEKLFF. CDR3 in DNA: TGTGCCAGCAGCAAACCGGGACAGGGGAATGAAAAACTGTTTTTT.

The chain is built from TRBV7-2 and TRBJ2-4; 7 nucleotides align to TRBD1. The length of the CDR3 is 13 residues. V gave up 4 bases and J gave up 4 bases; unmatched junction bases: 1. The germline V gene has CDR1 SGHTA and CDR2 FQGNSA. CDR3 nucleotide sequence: TGTGCCAGCAGCTGGGACAGTAAAAACATTCAGTACTTC. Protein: CASSWDSKNIQYF.

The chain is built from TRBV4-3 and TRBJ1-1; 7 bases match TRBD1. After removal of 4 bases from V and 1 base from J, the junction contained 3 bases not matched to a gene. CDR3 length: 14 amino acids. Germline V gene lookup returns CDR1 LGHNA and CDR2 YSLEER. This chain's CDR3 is CASSPGTANTEAFF. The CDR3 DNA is TGCGCCAGCAGCCCAGGGACAGCGAACACTGAAGCTTTCTTT.

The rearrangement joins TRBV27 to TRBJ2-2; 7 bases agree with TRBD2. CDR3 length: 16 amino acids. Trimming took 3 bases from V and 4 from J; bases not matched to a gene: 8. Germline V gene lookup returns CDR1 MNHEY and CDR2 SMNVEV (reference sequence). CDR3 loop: CASSLRRGSVTGELFF. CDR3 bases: TGTGCCAGCAGTTTGAGGCGGGGGTCGGTCACCGGGGAGCTGTTTTTT.

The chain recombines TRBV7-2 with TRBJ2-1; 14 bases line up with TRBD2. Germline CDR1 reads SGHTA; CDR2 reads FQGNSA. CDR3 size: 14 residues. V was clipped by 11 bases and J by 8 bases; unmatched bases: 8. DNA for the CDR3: TGTGCCTGCCGACTAGCGGGGGGGCCTTATGAGCAGTTCTTC. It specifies CACRLAGGPYEQFF.

CDR3 DNA: TGTGCCATCAGTGAGTCGTCGGGACTAGCAGCGTACAATGAGCAGTTCTTC. Its protein is CAISESSGLAAYNEQFF. The rearrangement joins TRBV10-3 to TRBJ2-1, with TRBD2 matching over 9 bases. Germline-derived CDR1 and CDR2 are ENHRY and SYGVKD. CDR3 length equals 17 residues. The junction had 7 bases not matched to a gene; V was cut back by 0 bases and J by 4 bases.

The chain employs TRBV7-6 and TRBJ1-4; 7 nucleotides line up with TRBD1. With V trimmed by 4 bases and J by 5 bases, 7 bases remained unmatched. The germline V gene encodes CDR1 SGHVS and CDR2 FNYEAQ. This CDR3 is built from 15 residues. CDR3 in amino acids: CASSSMGQQNEKLFF. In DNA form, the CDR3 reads TGTGCCAGCAGCTCCATGGGACAGCAAAATGAAAAACTGTTTTTT.

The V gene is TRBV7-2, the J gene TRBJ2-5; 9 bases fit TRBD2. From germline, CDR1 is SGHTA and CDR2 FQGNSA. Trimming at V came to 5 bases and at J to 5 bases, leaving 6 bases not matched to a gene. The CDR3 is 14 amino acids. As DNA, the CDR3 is TGTGCCAGCAGCGCCCGACTAGCGGCGGAGACCCAGTACTTC. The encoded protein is CASSARLAAETQYF.

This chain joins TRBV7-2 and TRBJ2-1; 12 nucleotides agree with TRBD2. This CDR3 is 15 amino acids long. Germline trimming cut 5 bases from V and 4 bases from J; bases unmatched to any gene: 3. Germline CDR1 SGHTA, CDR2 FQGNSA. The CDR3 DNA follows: TGTGCCAGCAGCATACTAGCGGGGGGATACAATGAGCAGTTCTTC. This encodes CASSILAGGYNEQFF.

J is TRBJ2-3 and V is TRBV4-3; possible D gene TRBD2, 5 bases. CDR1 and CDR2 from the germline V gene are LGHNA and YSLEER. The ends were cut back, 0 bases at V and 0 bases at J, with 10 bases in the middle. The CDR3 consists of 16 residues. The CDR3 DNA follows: TGCGCCAGCAGCCAAGACCTTCGGGGAAGCACAGATACGCAGTATTTT. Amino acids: CASSQDLRGSTDTQYF.

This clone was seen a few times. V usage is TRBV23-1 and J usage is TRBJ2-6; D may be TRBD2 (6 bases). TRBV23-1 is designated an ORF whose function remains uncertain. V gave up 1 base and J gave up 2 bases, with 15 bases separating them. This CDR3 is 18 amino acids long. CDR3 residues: CASSQWTIGLPGANVLTF. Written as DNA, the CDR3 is TGCGCCAGCAGTCAATGGACTATTGGGTTGCCTGGGGCCAACGTCCTGACTTTC.

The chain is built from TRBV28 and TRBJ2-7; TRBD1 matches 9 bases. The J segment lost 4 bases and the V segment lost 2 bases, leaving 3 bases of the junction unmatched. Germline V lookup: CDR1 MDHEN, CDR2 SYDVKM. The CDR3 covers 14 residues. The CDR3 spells CASSLPDRGYEQYF. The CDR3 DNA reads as TGTGCCAGCAGTTTACCGGACAGGGGATACGAGCAGTACTTC.

DNA for the CDR3: TGTGCCAGCAGCTCGGGACAGGAGGGCCAAGAGACCCAGTACTTC. Amino acids: CASSSGQEGQETQYF. V is TRBV11-3 and J is TRBJ2-5; 8 bases fit TRBD1. The J segment lost 1 base and the V segment lost 4 bases, leaving 5 bases of the junction unmatched. Germline CDR1 reads SGHNT; CDR2 reads YENEEA. This CDR3 region has 15 residues.

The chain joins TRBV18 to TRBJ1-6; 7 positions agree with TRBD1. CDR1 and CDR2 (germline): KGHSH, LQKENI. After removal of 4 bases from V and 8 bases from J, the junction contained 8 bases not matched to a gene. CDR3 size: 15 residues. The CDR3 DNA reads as TGTGCCAGCTCACGTTACGGGACAGAAGATTCACCCCTCCACTTT. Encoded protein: CASSRYGTEDSPLHF.

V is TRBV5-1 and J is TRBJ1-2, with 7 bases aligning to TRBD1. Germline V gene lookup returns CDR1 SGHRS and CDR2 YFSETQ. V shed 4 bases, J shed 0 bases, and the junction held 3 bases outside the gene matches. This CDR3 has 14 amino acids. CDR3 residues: CASSRDSANYGYTF. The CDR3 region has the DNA TGCGCCAGCAGCCGGGACAGCGCTAACTATGGCTACACCTTC.

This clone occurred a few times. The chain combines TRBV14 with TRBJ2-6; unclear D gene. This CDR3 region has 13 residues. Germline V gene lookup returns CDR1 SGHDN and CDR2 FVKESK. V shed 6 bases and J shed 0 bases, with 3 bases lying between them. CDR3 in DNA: TGTGCCAGCAGGGCCTCTGGGGCCAACGTCCTGACTTTC. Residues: CASRASGANVLTF. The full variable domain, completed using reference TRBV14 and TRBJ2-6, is EAGVTQFPSHSVIEKGQTVTLRCDPISGHDNLYWYRRVMGKEIKFLLHFVKESKQDESGMPNNRFLAERTGGTYSTLKVQPAELEDSGVYFCASRASGANVLTFGAGSRLTVL.

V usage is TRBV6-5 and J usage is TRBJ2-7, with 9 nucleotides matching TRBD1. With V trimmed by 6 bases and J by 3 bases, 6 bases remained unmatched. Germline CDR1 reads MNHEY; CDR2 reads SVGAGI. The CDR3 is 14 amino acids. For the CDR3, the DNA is TGTGCCAGCAGGCGAATGGGACAGGGCTACGAGCAGTACTTC. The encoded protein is CASRRMGQGYEQYF.

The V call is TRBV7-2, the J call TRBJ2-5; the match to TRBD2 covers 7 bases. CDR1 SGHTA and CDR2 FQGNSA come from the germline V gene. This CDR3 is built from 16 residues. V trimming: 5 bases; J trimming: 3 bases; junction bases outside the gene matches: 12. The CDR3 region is CASSLPTGGIKETQYF. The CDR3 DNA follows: TGTGCCAGCAGCCTGCCGACGGGAGGAATCAAAGAGACCCAGTACTTC.

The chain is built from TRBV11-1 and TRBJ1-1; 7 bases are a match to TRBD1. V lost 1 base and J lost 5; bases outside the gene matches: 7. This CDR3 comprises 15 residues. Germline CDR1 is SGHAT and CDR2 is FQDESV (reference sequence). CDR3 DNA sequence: TGTGCCAGCAGCTTAGACAGGGGCGTTATGACTGAAGCTTTCTTT. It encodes CASSLDRGVMTEAFF.

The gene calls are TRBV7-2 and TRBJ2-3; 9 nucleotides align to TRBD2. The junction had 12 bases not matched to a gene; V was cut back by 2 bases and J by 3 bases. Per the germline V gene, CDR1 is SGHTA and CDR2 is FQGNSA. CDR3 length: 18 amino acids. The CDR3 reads CASSLMSGAGGQTDTQYF. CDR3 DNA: TGTGCCAGCAGCTTAATGTCTGGGGCGGGGGGGCAGACAGATACGCAGTATTTT. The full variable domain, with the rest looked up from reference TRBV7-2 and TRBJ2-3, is GAGVSQSPSNKVTEKGKDVELRCDPISGHTALYWYRQSLGQGLEFLIYFQGNSAPDKSGLPSDRFSAERTGGSVSTLTIQRTQQEDSAVYLCASSLMSGAGGQTDTQYFGPGTRLTVL.

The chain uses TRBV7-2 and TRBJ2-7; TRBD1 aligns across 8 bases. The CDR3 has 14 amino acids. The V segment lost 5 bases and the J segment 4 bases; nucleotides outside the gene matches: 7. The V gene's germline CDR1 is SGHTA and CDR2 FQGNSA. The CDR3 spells CASSIKQGVYEQYF. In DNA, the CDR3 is TGTGCCAGCAGCATCAAACAGGGGGTTTACGAGCAGTACTTC.

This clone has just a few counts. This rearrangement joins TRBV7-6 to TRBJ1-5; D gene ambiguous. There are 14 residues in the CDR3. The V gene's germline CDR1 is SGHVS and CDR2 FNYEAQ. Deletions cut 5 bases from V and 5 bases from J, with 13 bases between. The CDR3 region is CASSLGHPDQPQHF. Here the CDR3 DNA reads TGTGCCAGCAGCCTAGGGCATCCCGATCAGCCCCAGCATTTT.

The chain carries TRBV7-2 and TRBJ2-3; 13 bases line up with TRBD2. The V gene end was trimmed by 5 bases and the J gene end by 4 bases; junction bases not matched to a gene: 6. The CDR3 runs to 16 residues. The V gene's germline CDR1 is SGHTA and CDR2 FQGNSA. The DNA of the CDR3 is TGTGCCAGCAGCCACGCCGGGACTAGCGGGGCAGATACGCAGTATTTT. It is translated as CASSHAGTSGADTQYF.

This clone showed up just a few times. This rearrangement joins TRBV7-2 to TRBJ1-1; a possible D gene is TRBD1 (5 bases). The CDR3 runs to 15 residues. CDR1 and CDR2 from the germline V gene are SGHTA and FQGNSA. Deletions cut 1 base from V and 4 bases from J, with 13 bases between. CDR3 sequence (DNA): TGTGCCAGCAGCTTAGTGGGGGGGATAGGCACTGAAGCTTTCTTT. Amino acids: CASSLVGGIGTEAFF.